The 26 T cell receptor beta chains presented below share a single source sample, sequenced in a study of HIV-infected children after antiretroviral therapy interruption. A 3' RACE protocol on RNA, with unique molecular identifiers, produced the TCR library. MiXCR, run by TCRdb on the 3' RACE reads, gives a single entry per CDR3 protein. The table records about 89,000 distinct CDR3 sequences, 6.9% of them present only once. Treatment given: PENTA 11 planned treatment interruption arm or continuous ART arm. The sequencing here drew on CD45RA+ CD4+ T cells from PBMCs, pooled from several time points, taken from a donor given antiretroviral therapy, either interrupted or continuous. Subset defined: naive CD4+ CD45RA+ CD45RO- T cells. These receptors all come from a pool of human donors with HIV.

Ten or more counts support this clonotype. The CDR3 nucleotides read TGTGCCACCGAGGCAGGGTCAGGGGCCAACGTCCTGACTTTC. As protein: CATEAGSGANVLTF. This chain connects TRBV19 to TRBJ2-6; tentative D call: TRBD1 (5 bases). Trimming took 10 bases from V and 4 from J, leaving 14 bases between them. The CDR3 spans 14 residues. From germline, CDR1 is LNHDA and CDR2 SQIVND (reference sequence).

Many counts were recorded for this clonotype. V usage is TRBV20-1 and J usage is TRBJ2-1; D is ambiguous. The germline V gene encodes CDR1 DFQATT and CDR2 SNEGSKA (reference sequence). Trimming left V 4 bases short and J 2 bases short, with 18 bases between. The CDR3 is 16 residues long. CDR3 residues: CSAIIPVGKTYNEQFF. The CDR3 DNA is TGCAGTGCTATAATCCCCGTAGGGAAAACCTACAATGAGCAGTTCTTC.

This clonotype was recorded at least ten times. The gene calls are TRBV12-3 or TRBV12-4 and TRBJ2-3, with 9 bases matching TRBD2. This CDR3 comprises 16 residues. With V trimmed by 3 bases and J by 2 bases, 6 bases remained unmatched. The DNA of the CDR3 is TGTGCCAGCAGTTTCAGACTAGCGGCACACACAGATACGCAGTATTTT. Its translation: CASSFRLAAHTDTQYF.

J is TRBJ1-2 and V is TRBV7-2; D is unresolved. CDR3 length: 17 amino acids. Germline loops: CDR1 SGHTA, CDR2 FQGNSA. With 3 bases removed from V and 0 bases from J, the gap between germline ends came to 17 bases. Here the CDR3 DNA reads TGTGCCAGCAGCTTCGCCCCCCTCGGAGTAACTAACTATGGCTACACCTTC. Its translation: CASSFAPLGVTNYGYTF.

This CDR3 is CASSLVRSTDTQHF. The CDR3 DNA is TGCGCCAGCAGCTTGGTTCGCAGCACAGATACGCAGCATTTT. The chain joins TRBV5-1 to TRBJ2-3; no definite D call. The assigned J gene may be wrong: the sequence end matches TRBJ1-5 better. CDR3 size: 14 residues. Germline CDR1 and CDR2: SGHRS and YFSETQ.

This clonotype has more than one count but fewer than ten. This chain links TRBV9 with TRBJ1-2; TRBD1 matches 9 bases. Germline CDR1 and CDR2: SGDLS and YYNGEE. V gave up 2 bases and J gave up 7 bases; unmatched junction bases: 3. The length of the CDR3 is 13 residues. CDR3 coding DNA: TGTGCCAGCAGCGTGGGACAGGGCAGTGGCTACACCTTC. The encoded protein is CASSVGQGSGYTF.

This clonotype was seen at least ten times. This chain joins TRBV12-3 or TRBV12-4 and TRBJ2-3; D is tentatively TRBD1 or TRBD2 (6 bases each). This CDR3 region has 16 residues. The V and J ends lost 7 bases and 0 bases respectively, with 17 bases between them. The CDR3 loop reads CASITTGGYSTDTQYF. The CDR3 bases are TGTGCCAGCATTACAACCGGGGGCTACAGCACAGATACGCAGTATTTT.

This clonotype was detected ten times or more. The chain joins TRBV12-3 or TRBV12-4 to TRBJ1-1; D is ambiguous. The CDR3 totals 14 residues. Deletions cut 1 base from V and 3 bases from J, with 9 bases between. The CDR3 coding sequence is TGTGCCAGCAGTTTAGATGGTACGGACACTGAAGCTTTCTTT. Protein product: CASSLDGTDTEAFF.

This clonotype was seen ten or more times. This sequence joins TRBV29-1 and TRBJ1-2; D may be TRBD1 (5 bases). Germline V gene sequence: CDR1 SQVTM, CDR2 ANQGSEA. Trimming took off 6 bases at V and 2 bases at J, with 16 bases between the two ends. The CDR3 is 14 residues long. As DNA, the CDR3 is TGCAGCGTAACCCCAGGGCAGAGAAACTATGGCTACACCTTC. Translation: CSVTPGQRNYGYTF.

This clonotype appeared many times. The V and J genes are TRBV12-3 or TRBV12-4 and TRBJ1-5; TRBD1 aligns across 10 bases. There are 14 residues in the CDR3. V lost 6 bases to trimming and J lost 6 bases; unmatched junction nucleotides: 5. CDR3 region: CASRPGQGFQPQHF. The CDR3 DNA reads as TGTGCCAGCAGGCCGGGACAGGGGTTTCAGCCCCAGCATTTT.

The chain uses TRBV4-2 and TRBJ2-3, with 10 bases aligning to TRBD2. J lost 0 bases, V lost 4 bases, and 4 bases had no gene match. Germline assignment: CDR1 LGHNA and CDR2 YNFKEQ. The CDR3 runs to 16 residues. The CDR3 protein is CASSPGLATSTDTQYF. The CDR3 DNA reads TGTGCCAGCAGCCCGGGACTAGCGACTAGCACAGATACGCAGTATTTT.

This clonotype was observed many times. V gene TRBV6-1 combines with J gene TRBJ1-5; D is possibly TRBD1 (5 bases). Trimming removed 11 bases at V and 4 bases at J, with 15 bases between. In germline, CDR1 is MNHNS, CDR2 SASEGT. The CDR3 extends over 13 amino acids. CDR3 coding DNA: TGTGCCGGGGCAGCTACTTTTAATCAGCCCCAGCATTTT. Translating gives CAGAATFNQPQHF.

This clonotype was found many times. The CDR3 reads CASSFGGGPQETQYF. Written as DNA, the CDR3 is TGTGCCAGCAGCTTTGGCGGGGGGCCCCAAGAGACCCAGTACTTC. The chain couples TRBV11-2 to TRBJ2-5, with 8 bases fitting TRBD2. With V trimmed by 3 bases and J by 1 base, 4 bases remained unmatched. This CDR3 contains 15 residues. Germline V gene data show CDR1 as SGHAT and CDR2 as FQNNGV.

This clonotype has at least ten counts. The chain recombines TRBV29-1 with TRBJ2-2; D possibly corresponds to TRBD1 (8 bases). This CDR3 is built from 15 residues. Germline V gene sequence: CDR1 SQVTM, CDR2 ANQGSEA. The V end lost 5 bases, the J end lost 1 base, and 14 bases lay between the germline ends. CDR3 in DNA: TGCAGCGTTCGAGCGGGGACAGGGAACACCGGGGAGCTGTTTTTT. Residues: CSVRAGTGNTGELFF.

This clonotype was counted many times. This chain connects TRBV5-5 to TRBJ2-5; TRBD1 aligns across 7 bases. Per the germline V gene, CDR1 is SGHKS and CDR2 is YYEKEE (reference sequence). J was trimmed by 4 bases and V by 4 bases; bases with no gene match: 1. The CDR3 extends over 12 amino acids. The CDR3 DNA reads TGTGCCAGCAGCCGACAGGGAGAGACCCAGTACTTC. The encoded protein is CASSRQGETQYF.

The chain couples TRBV29-1 to TRBJ2-3; 8 bases match TRBD2. This CDR3 comprises 15 residues. Germline CDR1 and CDR2: SQVTM and ANQGSEA. Trimming took 2 bases from V and 0 from J; bases not matched to a gene: 4. The CDR3 reads CSVESRGGSTDTQYF. Here the CDR3 DNA reads TGCAGCGTTGAAAGTCGGGGGGGGAGCACAGATACGCAGTATTTT.

This clonotype was observed at least ten times. V is TRBV5-5 and J is TRBJ1-1, with 9 bases that match TRBD1. CDR1 SGHKS and CDR2 YYEKEE come from the germline V gene (reference sequence). This CDR3 is built from 15 residues. V was pared by 3 bases and J by 5 bases, with 8 bases of the junction left unmatched. The CDR3 sequence is CASSSGTGFDTEAFF. The CDR3, as DNA: TGTGCCAGCAGCTCCGGGACAGGGTTTGATACTGAAGCTTTCTTT.

The table lists this clonotype with many counts. This chain joins TRBV18 and TRBJ2-6; D perhaps matches TRBD1 (6 bases). The CDR3 consists of 15 residues. V was cut by 5 bases and J by 1 base, with 9 bases left in between. CDR1 and CDR2 from the germline V gene are KGHSH and LQKENI. CDR3: CASSNRASGANVLTF. CDR3 in DNA: TGTGCCAGCTCAAACAGGGCTTCTGGGGCCAACGTCCTGACTTTC.

This clonotype has at least ten counts. V usage is TRBV30 and J usage is TRBJ2-2; either TRBD1 or TRBD2 may supply D (5 bases each). The germline CDR1 and CDR2 sequences are GTSNPN and SVGIG (reference sequence). V was clipped by 5 bases and J by 6 bases, with 13 bases between them. The CDR3 runs to 13 residues. The CDR3 DNA follows: TGTGCCTGGGGATTGGGGGTACCCGGGGAGCTGTTTTTT. Translation gives CAWGLGVPGELFF.

The J gene is TRBJ2-5, the V gene TRBV5-1; possible D gene TRBD2, 6 bases. CDR1 SGHRS and CDR2 YFSETQ come from the germline V gene. The CDR3 totals 13 residues. Trimming pared 8 bases from V and 4 bases from J, leaving 15 bases between. Here the CDR3 reads CASQRRAGETQYF. The CDR3 DNA is TGCGCCAGTCAGAGGAGGGCCGGAGAGACCCAGTACTTC.

This clonotype was seen a few times. The chain couples TRBV7-3 to TRBJ2-5; 7 bases are a match to TRBD2. Trimming at V came to 8 bases and at J to 3 bases, leaving 6 bases not matched to a gene. The germline V gene has CDR1 SGHTA and CDR2 FQGTGA. This CDR3 is built from 13 residues. CDR3 in amino acids: CASSPSGKETQYF. The CDR3 DNA reads TGTGCCAGCTCCCCTAGCGGAAAAGAGACCCAGTACTTC. Looking up the rest from reference TRBV7-3 and TRBJ2-5 gives the full variable domain: GAGVSQTPSNKVTEKGKYVELRCDPISGHTALYWYRQSLGQGPEFLIYFQGTGAADDSGLPNDRFFAVRPEGSVSTLKIQRTERGDSAVYLCASSPSGKETQYFGPGTRLLVL.

This clonotype was observed a handful of times. The rearrangement uses TRBV4-2 and TRBJ2-5; 8 nucleotides agree with TRBD2. Germline-derived CDR1 and CDR2 are LGHNA and YNFKEQ. The ends lost 0 bases at V and 2 bases at J; junction bases unmatched: 5. The CDR3 is 16 residues long. CDR3 coding DNA: TGTGCCAGCAGCCAAGAATTAGCGGGGATTCAAGAGACCCAGTACTTC. Protein: CASSQELAGIQETQYF.

This clonotype was seen many times. The chain links TRBV12-3 or TRBV12-4 to TRBJ1-2, with 9 bases lining up with TRBD1. The CDR3 totals 15 residues. V lost 5 bases to trimming and J lost 1 base; unmatched junction nucleotides: 5. CDR3: CASSPRDRVNYGYTF. CDR3 in DNA: TGTGCCAGCAGTCCCCGGGACAGGGTTAACTATGGCTACACCTTC.

This clonotype came up many times. The CDR3 spells CASSDSSGGEAFF. CDR3 nucleotides: TGTGCCAGCAGTGACTCTTCAGGGGGTGAAGCTTTCTTT. The chain employs TRBV6-4 and TRBJ1-1; 7 bases agree with TRBD1. The CDR3 totals 13 residues. CDR1 and CDR2 (germline): MRHNA, SNTAGT. Losses at the gene ends were 0 bases for V and 7 bases for J; bases not matched to a gene: 2.

This clonotype came up many times. The chain employs TRBV20-1 and TRBJ2-5, with D possibly matching TRBD1 (7 bases). Trimming removed 6 bases at V and 4 bases at J, with 18 bases between. CDR1 and CDR2 from the germline V gene are DFQATT and SNEGSKA (reference sequence). The CDR3 runs to 14 residues. The CDR3, as DNA: TGCAGTGCCCTCAAGGGCCAGGGGGGAGAGACCCAGTACTTC. Translating it yields CSALKGQGGETQYF.

Ten or more counts support this clonotype. This chain joins TRBV7-2 and TRBJ2-3; 9 positions match TRBD2. This CDR3 region has 15 residues. Per the germline V gene, CDR1 is SGHTA and CDR2 is FQGNSA. Trimming removed 3 bases from V and 0 bases from J; junction bases left unmatched: 1. The CDR3 nucleotides are TGTGCCAGCAGCTTTAGCGGGGGAAGCACAGATACGCAGTATTTT. Translated: CASSFSGGSTDTQYF.